This T cell receptor (beta chain) appears in the sequencing data of a study of blood T cell repertoires in COVID-19. Produced via immunoSEQ multiplex PCR; TCRdb's table is partial and in-frame only. The sample carries over 200,000 clones, roughly 84% recorded once. This clonotype was obtained from a woman aged 40 to 49 who had recovered from COVID-19. Input material: PBMCs or T cells enriched from blood (not recorded which).

The CDR3: CASSGSRQEAGYGYTF. The CDR3 DNA reads TGTGCCAGCAGCGGCTCCAGACAGGAAGCCGGCTATGGCTACACCTTC. V is TRBV11-3 and J is TRBJ1-2, with a possible D match to TRBD1 (6 bases). Germline values: CDR1 SGHNT, CDR2 YENEEA. This CDR3 region has 16 residues. V lost 5 bases and J 4 bases, leaving 20 bases between the germline ends.